Shown below are 14 T cell receptor beta chains from a single sample sequenced in a study of blood T cell repertoires in COVID-19. The method was immunoSEQ multiplex PCR; TCRdb's version includes in-frame clones alone and lacks a portion of them. The sample includes about 38,000 clones, around 70% of them seen just once. The specimen sequenced was peripheral blood. Receptors were obtained from a man in his sixties or seventies with COVID-19, enrolled during active disease.

This sequence joins TRBV18 and TRBJ2-7; D possibly corresponds to TRBD1 (7 bases). Germline lookup yields CDR1 KGHSH and CDR2 LQKENI. V dropped 1 base and J dropped 2 bases, with 12 bases sitting between them. CDR3 size: 15 residues. In DNA, the CDR3 is TGTGCCAGCTCACCACGCGGGACAGTAGCCTACGAGCAGTACTTC. It is translated as CASSPRGTVAYEQYF.

This clone came up a few times. This chain connects TRBV7-8 to TRBJ1-5; a weak D match, TRBD1 (6 bases). Germline-derived CDR1 and CDR2 are SGHVS and FQNEAQ. This CDR3 region has 15 residues. V was trimmed by 4 bases and J by 0 bases, leaving 10 bases between them. CDR3 DNA sequence: TGTGCCAGCAGCTGGACAGAGAGTAGCAATCAGCCCCAGCATTTT. Its translation: CASSWTESSNQPQHF.

This chain links TRBV5-1 with TRBJ1-6, with D possibly matching TRBD1 (6 bases). CDR1 is SGHRS, CDR2 YFSETQ, per germline. The CDR3 is 14 amino acids. Deletions cut 4 bases from V and 10 bases from J, with 15 bases between. The CDR3 coding sequence is TGCGCCAGCAGCGGAGGGGGGGCGCAGTCACCCCTCCACTTT. This gives the protein CASSGGGAQSPLHF.

The CDR3 loop reads CASSLRVCQPQHF. The CDR3 DNA sequence: TGTGCCAGCAGCCTCCGAGTGTGTCAGCCCCAGCATTTT. The rearrangement uses TRBV3-1 (or the pseudogene TRBV3-2) and TRBJ1-5, with unresolved D. This CDR3 is built from 13 residues. Germline CDR1 is LGHDT and CDR2 is YNNKEL (reference sequence). V was shortened by 4 bases and J by 6 bases, with 10 bases between the two germline ends.

V and J are TRBV5-5 and TRBJ1-5; TRBD1 agrees at 9 bases. With V trimmed by 0 bases and J by 2 bases, 3 bases remained unmatched. Germline V gene sequence: CDR1 SGHKS, CDR2 YYEKEE (reference sequence). The CDR3 runs 16 residues. Written as DNA, the CDR3 is TGTGCCAGCAGCTTGGATGACAGGGGGGGCAATCAGCCCCAGCATTTT. It specifies CASSLDDRGGNQPQHF.

This sequence joins TRBV12-3 or TRBV12-4 and TRBJ1-2, with 7 bases fitting TRBD1. The CDR3 contains 13 residues. The V gene end was trimmed by 6 bases and the J gene end by 5 bases; junction bases not matched to a gene: 6. DNA for the CDR3: TGTGCCAGCAGACGGGACAGCGATTATGGCTACACCTTC. Protein sequence: CASRRDSDYGYTF.

There are a few counts of this clone. The rearrangement joins TRBV9 to TRBJ2-2; D is perhaps TRBD1 (5 bases). CDR3 length equals 14 residues. Per germline, CDR1 SGDLS and CDR2 YYNGEE. V was shortened by 4 bases and J by 2 bases, with 9 bases between the two germline ends. The CDR3 is CASSQGSNTGELFF. CDR3 coding DNA: TGTGCCAGCAGCCAGGGCAGCAACACCGGGGAGCTGTTTTTT.

The V gene is TRBV15, the J gene TRBJ2-2, with D maybe TRBD2 (5 bases). Deletions cut 1 base from V and 4 bases from J, with 13 bases between. Germline V lookup: CDR1 LNHNV, CDR2 YYDKDF (reference sequence). The CDR3 totals 16 residues. The CDR3 DNA follows: TGTGCCACCAGCAGAGGCGCGTCGGGATTCACCGGGGAGCTGTTTTTT. Protein: CATSRGASGFTGELFF.

This sequence joins TRBV9 and TRBJ2-2; TRBD2 matches at 8 bases. The CDR3 contains 19 residues. V lost 0 bases and J lost 1; bases outside the gene matches: 11. Germline values: CDR1 SGDLS, CDR2 YYNGEE. CDR3 amino acids: CASSVGIGGALVNTGELFF. CDR3 DNA: TGTGCCAGCAGCGTAGGGATCGGGGGGGCCCTGGTGAACACCGGGGAGCTGTTTTTT.

V and J are TRBV19 and TRBJ1-5, with 8 bases matching TRBD1. With V trimmed by 7 bases and J by 0 bases, 5 bases remained unmatched. Germline V CDR1 and CDR2: LNHDA, SQIVND (reference sequence). This CDR3 comprises 15 residues. The CDR3 DNA sequence: TGTGCCAGTAATGGACAGGGTTATAGCAATCAGCCCCAGCATTTT. Encoded protein: CASNGQGYSNQPQHF.

The chain employs TRBV19 and TRBJ2-1; 7 bases line up with TRBD2. CDR3 size: 14 residues. Germline V lookup: CDR1 LNHDA, CDR2 SQIVND (reference sequence). V was pared by 4 bases and J by 4 bases, with 4 bases of the junction left unmatched. The CDR3 bases are TGTGCCAGTAGTACCCAGCGGGAATACAATGAGCAGTTCTTC. This sequence encodes CASSTQREYNEQFF.

This clone was observed once. The CDR3 nucleotides are TGTGCCTGGGGAACAGGGAACACTGAAGCTTTCTTT. It translates to CAWGTGNTEAFF. This chain uses TRBV30 with TRBJ1-1, with D maybe TRBD1 (5 bases). The germline V gene encodes CDR1 GTSNPN and CDR2 SVGIG (reference sequence). The V end lost 5 bases, the J end lost 1 base, and 8 bases lay between the germline ends. CDR3 length equals 12 residues.

This chain connects TRBV5-1 to TRBJ2-7; 11 positions match TRBD2. Germline CDR1 reads SGHRS; CDR2 reads YFSETQ. The CDR3 contains 18 residues. Trimming took 3 bases from V and 5 from J; bases not matched to a gene: 16. The CDR3 protein is CASSSLPLALAGGNEQYF. CDR3 coding DNA: TGCGCCAGCAGCTCGCTCCCGCTGGCGCTAGCGGGGGGCAACGAGCAGTACTTC.

The chain employs TRBV19 and TRBJ1-1, with 7 nucleotides matching TRBD1. CDR1 LNHDA and CDR2 SQIVND come from the germline V gene (reference sequence). There are 14 residues in the CDR3. The J segment lost 1 base and the V segment lost 5 bases, leaving 4 bases of the junction unmatched. The CDR3 DNA follows: TGTGCCAGTAGTGCGCGACAGGGGAACACTGAAGCTTTCTTT. This gives the protein CASSARQGNTEAFF.